Below are 30 T cell receptor beta chains sequenced from a single sample in a study of blood T cell repertoires in COVID-19. TCRdb's table, derived via immunoSEQ multiplex PCR, lists solely in-frame clones and lacks some. This sample has around 450,000 clones, with roughly 87% found just once. Sequencing was carried out using PBMCs or T cells enriched from blood (not recorded which). These receptors all stem from a woman aged 18-30 years with acute COVID-19.

J is TRBJ2-1 and V is TRBV3-1 (or the pseudogene TRBV3-2); possible D gene TRBD2, 6 bases. CDR1 and CDR2 (germline): LGHDT, YNNKEL (reference sequence). This CDR3 is 15 amino acids long. V was clipped by 1 base and J by 4 bases, with 11 bases between them. The CDR3 region is CASSQVGGPYNEQFF. CDR3 DNA sequence: TGTGCCAGCAGCCAAGTGGGGGGACCTTACAATGAGCAGTTCTTC.

This clone was observed a single time. The chain uses TRBV5-6 and TRBJ1-6; TRBD1 might be the D (5 bases). V was trimmed by 4 bases and J by 0 bases, leaving 20 bases between them. This CDR3 comprises 19 residues. Per germline, CDR1 SGHDT and CDR2 YYEEEE. CDR3 nucleotides: TGTGCCAGCAGCCAAACAGGTGCAGTCTCGAGCTCCTATAATTCACCCCTCCACTTT. This gives the protein CASSQTGAVSSSYNSPLHF.

The CDR3 sequence: CASSLGWSGTGGNEQYF. The CDR3 coding sequence is TGTGCCAGCAGCTTGGGCTGGTCTGGGACAGGGGGCAACGAGCAGTACTTC. The chain carries TRBV5-6 and TRBJ2-7, with 12 bases that match TRBD1. This CDR3 has 17 amino acids. Germline loops: CDR1 SGHDT, CDR2 YYEEEE. The V gene end was trimmed by 0 bases and the J gene end by 5 bases; junction bases not matched to a gene: 9.

This sequence joins TRBV4-1 and TRBJ2-2; D gene ambiguous. The CDR3 consists of 16 residues. V was cut by 0 bases and J by 6 bases, with 14 bases left in between. Per germline, CDR1 MGHRA and CDR2 YSYEKL. CDR3 bases: TGCGCCAGCAGCCAAGATCCCGGGTTATCGTCCGGGGAGCTGTTTTTT. Translating gives CASSQDPGLSSGELFF.

The chain joins TRBV5-6 to TRBJ2-7, with no clear D. The CDR3 runs to 14 residues. Trimming shortened V by 1 base and J by 4 bases, and 12 bases separated the two germline ends. Germline assignment: CDR1 SGHDT and CDR2 YYEEEE. The CDR3 DNA follows: TGTGCCAGCAGCTTGTTAGAGGAACTATACGAGCAGTACTTC. Translation: CASSLLEELYEQYF.

The chain uses TRBV6-5 and TRBJ1-4, with D perhaps matching TRBD1 (6 bases). The CDR3 length is 15 residues. Germline lookup yields CDR1 MNHEY and CDR2 SVGAGI. Trimming shortened V by 5 bases and J by 3 bases, and 13 bases separated the two germline ends. CDR3 residues: CASSPSGVSNEKLFF. For the CDR3, the DNA is TGTGCCAGCAGTCCTTCAGGGGTTTCTAATGAAAAACTGTTTTTT.

The chain combines TRBV29-1 with TRBJ2-1, with no clear D. Trimming shortened V by 4 bases and J by 8 bases, and 9 bases separated the two germline ends. This CDR3 comprises 11 residues. CDR1 and CDR2 from the germline V gene are SQVTM and ANQGSEA. The CDR3 sequence: CSVVSFDEQFF. DNA of the CDR3: TGCAGCGTTGTCTCGTTCGATGAGCAGTTCTTC.

V is TRBV4-1 and J is TRBJ1-2; 7 nucleotides line up with TRBD1. From germline, CDR1 is MGHRA and CDR2 YSYEKL. V was clipped by 2 bases and J by 8 bases; unmatched bases: 8. CDR3 size: 14 residues. The CDR3 bases are TGCGCCAGCAGCCAATCCACAGGGGACGGCGGCTACACCTTC. It specifies CASSQSTGDGGYTF.

J is TRBJ1-1 and V is TRBV11-2; 7 nucleotides match TRBD1. This CDR3 spans 14 amino acids. Germline V lookup: CDR1 SGHAT, CDR2 FQNNGV. V lost 5 bases and J lost 1; bases outside the gene matches: 4. The CDR3 spells CASSPGTANTEAFF. The DNA for the CDR3 is TGTGCCAGCAGCCCCGGGACAGCGAACACTGAAGCTTTCTTT.

The V gene is TRBV14, the J gene TRBJ1-2; D is ambiguous. Germline V CDR1 and CDR2: SGHDN, FVKESK. Between the trimmed V and J ends, which lost 1 base and 7 bases, there was a span of 16 bases. The CDR3 is made up of 15 amino acids. Here the CDR3 DNA reads TGTGCCAGCAGCCAAGCAATTGGAGTGGCTAGTGGCTACACCTTC. It encodes CASSQAIGVASGYTF.

This clone occurred a few times. The CDR3 region has the DNA TGTGCCAGTAACGGTCAGGGAAGGGACATTCAGTACTTC. Translated, it gives CASNGQGRDIQYF. The rearrangement uses TRBV19 and TRBJ2-4; D is possibly TRBD1 (5 bases). Germline CDR1 LNHDA, CDR2 SQIVND (reference sequence). The CDR3 is 13 residues long. V lost 7 bases and J 8 bases, leaving 15 bases between the germline ends.

J is TRBJ1-1 and V is TRBV27, with TRBD1 matching 10 bases. Germline-derived CDR1 and CDR2 are MNHEY and SMNVEV (reference sequence). J lost 0 bases, V lost 5 bases, and 21 bases had no gene match. The CDR3 length is 21 residues. Here the CDR3 reads CASSPRPRLTGGAGVNTEAFF. In DNA form, the CDR3 reads TGTGCCAGCAGTCCGCGACCGCGCCTGACAGGGGGCGCGGGGGTGAACACTGAAGCTTTCTTT.

The V gene is TRBV11-2, the J gene TRBJ1-2, with D perhaps matching TRBD1 (6 bases). The V gene's germline CDR1 is SGHAT and CDR2 FQNNGV. CDR3 length: 15 amino acids. V was shortened by 5 bases and J by 8 bases, with 21 bases between the two germline ends. The chain's CDR3 is CASSPINREKGGYTF. The DNA of the CDR3 is TGTGCCAGCAGCCCAATAAACAGGGAGAAAGGCGGCTACACCTTC.

This chain joins TRBV9 and TRBJ2-3; D is undetermined. Trimming shortened V by 1 base and J by 4 bases, and 7 bases separated the two germline ends. CDR1 SGDLS and CDR2 YYNGEE come from the germline V gene. This CDR3 comprises 13 residues. The CDR3 region has the DNA TGTGCCAGCAGCGTATTTGAGGCAGATACGCAGTATTTT. It yields the protein CASSVFEADTQYF.

The V and J genes are TRBV6-6 and TRBJ2-1; D possibly corresponds to TRBD2 (5 bases). The CDR3 sequence is 15 residues long. In germline, CDR1 is MNHNY, CDR2 SVGAGI (reference sequence). Between the trimmed V and J ends, which lost 2 bases and 5 bases, there was a span of 13 bases. CDR3: CASSYGLATNNEQFF. CDR3 sequence (DNA): TGTGCCAGCAGTTACGGGCTAGCAACAAACAATGAGCAGTTCTTC.

The chain uses TRBV10-3 and TRBJ1-5, with TRBD1 identical over 9 bases. CDR1 is ENHRY and CDR2 is SYGVKD in the germline V gene. The CDR3 has 15 amino acids. V shed 3 bases, J shed 6 bases, and the junction held 6 bases outside the gene matches. For the CDR3, the DNA is TGTGCCATCAGTGAAACAGGGGGCTCAGGTCAGCCCCAGCATTTT. This encodes CAISETGGSGQPQHF.

The V call is TRBV18, the J call TRBJ2-7; TRBD1 agrees at 7 bases. J was trimmed by 4 bases and V by 5 bases; bases with no gene match: 11. CDR1 and CDR2 from the germline V gene are KGHSH and LQKENI. The CDR3 loop spans 15 amino acids. The chain's CDR3 is CASSSTGTERYEQYF. The CDR3 coding sequence is TGTGCCAGCTCATCGACCGGGACAGAACGGTACGAGCAGTACTTC.

This sequence joins TRBV27 and TRBJ2-7; 12 bases map to TRBD1. The CDR3 runs to 14 residues. Germline lookup yields CDR1 MNHEY and CDR2 SMNVEV (reference sequence). Germline trimming cut 5 bases from V and 7 bases from J; bases unmatched to any gene: 6. CDR3: CASSLGTGGREQYF. For the CDR3, the DNA is TGTGCCAGCAGTCTCGGGACAGGGGGCCGGGAGCAGTACTTC.

This clone was detected only a few times. The CDR3 coding sequence is TGTGCCAGCAGTTACCACCGGGACAGGTCCACAGATACGCAGTATTTT. Amino acids: CASSYHRDRSTDTQYF. The chain recombines TRBV6-6 with TRBJ2-3; 8 bases match TRBD1. The CDR3 covers 16 residues. Germline assignment: CDR1 MNHNY and CDR2 SVGAGI (reference sequence). V shed 2 bases, J shed 2 bases, and the junction held 6 bases outside the gene matches.

The chain links TRBV11-2 to TRBJ2-1, with a possible D match to TRBD1 (6 bases). The V end lost 4 bases, the J end lost 14 bases, and 12 bases lay between the germline ends. Germline assignment: CDR1 SGHAT and CDR2 FQNNGV. This CDR3 is built from 11 residues. In DNA form, the CDR3 reads TGTGCCAGCAGCTCAACAGGGTTGAAGTTCTTC. Its translation: CASSSTGLKFF.

V usage is TRBV6-5 and J usage is TRBJ1-6; tentatively, D is TRBD1 (6 bases). The ends were cut back, 4 bases at V and 7 bases at J, with 14 bases in the middle. CDR3 length: 15 residues. Germline assignment: CDR1 MNHEY and CDR2 SVGAGI. CDR3 in amino acids: CASSFRDKGNSPLHF. For the CDR3, the DNA is TGTGCCAGCAGTTTCCGGGACAAAGGGAATTCACCCCTCCACTTT.

J is TRBJ2-1 and V is TRBV27; possibly TRBD2 for D (6 bases). V lost 5 bases, J lost 4 bases, and 9 bases lay in between. Germline CDR1 and CDR2: MNHEY and SMNVEV (reference sequence). The CDR3 spans 13 residues. The CDR3 bases are TGTGCCAGCAGTACCGGGAGATACAATGAGCAGTTCTTC. Its translation is CASSTGRYNEQFF.

The chain has TRBV18 and TRBJ1-2; 7 bases align to TRBD1. Trimming took 0 bases from V and 7 from J; bases not matched to a gene: 5. This CDR3 region has 14 residues. Germline V gene lookup returns CDR1 KGHSH and CDR2 LQKENI. This CDR3 reads CASSPPTGLPGYTF. CDR3 nucleotide sequence: TGTGCCAGCTCACCACCGACAGGGTTGCCTGGCTACACCTTC.

This chain links TRBV6-5 with TRBJ1-1; a weak D match, TRBD1 (5 bases). Germline V lookup: CDR1 MNHEY, CDR2 SVGAGI. Deletions cut 2 bases from V and 2 bases from J, with 12 bases between. This CDR3 comprises 15 residues. CDR3 sequence (DNA): TGTGCCAGCAGTTACAATCCAGGGCTAAACACTGAAGCTTTCTTT. Its translation is CASSYNPGLNTEAFF.

The CDR3 is CASNYYANTGELFF. For the CDR3, the DNA is TGTGCCAGTAACTACTATGCGAACACCGGGGAGCTGTTTTTT. This rearrangement joins TRBV19 to TRBJ2-2; D is uncertain. The CDR3 contains 14 residues. Trimming removed 7 bases at V and 0 bases at J, with 9 bases between. Germline assignment: CDR1 LNHDA and CDR2 SQIVND (reference sequence).

The chain uses TRBV21-1 and TRBJ1-2. TRBV21-1 corresponds to a pseudogene. CDR3 length equals 16 residues. DNA for the CDR3: TGTGCCAGCAGCAAAGTCGGGGGTTTGGGTTGCTATGGCTACACCTTC. As protein: CASSKVGGLGCYGYTF.

The DNA for the CDR3 is TGTGCCAGCAGCTTGGACGTTTTGAGCTACGAGCAGTACTTC. This translates into CASSLDVLSYEQYF. The chain has TRBV5-6 and TRBJ2-7; D is undetermined. Per the germline V gene, CDR1 is SGHDT and CDR2 is YYEEEE. V lost 0 bases to trimming and J lost 3 bases, with 10 bases between them. This CDR3 region has 14 residues.

J is TRBJ2-2 and V is TRBV24-1, with 9 nucleotides matching TRBD1. From germline, CDR1 is KGHDR and CDR2 SFDVKD. Trimming cost V 3 bases and J 7 bases; bases outside gene matches: 8. The CDR3 is 16 amino acids. CDR3 protein: CATSDPWTGVDGELFF. The DNA of the CDR3 is TGTGCCACCAGTGATCCCTGGACAGGGGTTGACGGGGAGCTGTTTTTT.

The chain joins TRBV10-2 to TRBJ1-1, with D hard to call. V was cut by 0 bases and J by 3 bases, with 5 bases left in between. The CDR3 has 13 residues. Germline-derived CDR1 and CDR2 are WSHSY and SAAADI. CDR3 amino acids: CASSESPDTEAFF. The CDR3 nucleotides read TGCGCCAGCAGTGAGTCGCCGGACACTGAAGCTTTCTTT.

The J gene is TRBJ1-2, the V gene TRBV12-3 or TRBV12-4; TRBD1 agrees at 8 bases. Trimming cost V 3 bases and J 8 bases; bases outside gene matches: 5. This CDR3 is built from 13 residues. CDR3 sequence reads: CASSLQGAGGYTF. The CDR3 region has the DNA TGTGCCAGCAGTTTGCAGGGGGCGGGCGGCTACACCTTC.